The 6 T cell receptor beta chains below were found in one sample sequenced in a study of blood T cells in healthy people across ages. A second PCR, run for about 7 to 11 cycles, used a sample-barcoded 5' primer plus a J-beta primer mix. MiXCR was run by TCRdb on the 5' RACE reads, yielding one entry per CDR3 protein. The sample gives some 900,000 distinct CDR3 sequences, about 30% of which show up once; 17% is in the top ten. Specimen: blood. Receptors were obtained from a woman older than 75 in good health.

Concerning this clonotype itself: Germline is not matched at one junction end, which may reflect a read error. This chain links TRBV5-1 with TRBJ2-3, with 9 bases that match TRBD1. The CDR3 is 16 amino acids. Per germline, CDR1 SGHRS and CDR2 YFSETQ. CDR3 protein: CARSYVQGAGTDTQYF. For the CDR3, the DNA is TGCGCCCGCAGCTACGTACAGGGGGCTGGCACAGATACGCAGTATTTT.

Ten or more counts support this clonotype. The V and J genes are TRBV15 and TRBJ2-3; D gene unclear. Trimming left V 5 bases short and J 6 bases short, with 12 bases between. From germline, CDR1 is LNHNV and CDR2 YYDKDF (reference sequence). This CDR3 is 13 amino acids long. CDR3 sequence (DNA): TGTGCCACCAGCGCCTCTCCTAGGGATACGCAGTATTTT. Residues: CATSASPRDTQYF.

Ten or more counts support this clonotype. The chain carries TRBV11-2 and TRBJ2-5; tentative D call: TRBD1 (5 bases). The germline V and J ends were trimmed by 3 bases and 2 bases, with 10 bases remaining between them. Germline V gene lookup returns CDR1 SGHAT and CDR2 FQNNGV. The CDR3 contains 14 residues. For the CDR3, the DNA is TGTGCCAGCAGCTTCCGACAGCTACAAGAGACCCAGTACTTC. Its translation: CASSFRQLQETQYF.

For this clonotype: A much larger clone lies one base from this, so it may be a read error. V gene TRBV5-1 combines with J gene TRBJ1-2; perhaps TRBD1 as D (6 bases). The CDR3 consists of 13 residues. Trimming cost V 2 bases and J 8 bases, with 13 bases left between them. Per germline, CDR1 SGHRS and CDR2 YFSETQ. CDR3 sequence (DNA): TGCGCCAGCAGCTTAGCAGGGGAAACGGGCTACACCTTC. Translated: CASSLAGETGYTF.

This clonotype was detected many times. The genes are TRBV20-1 and TRBJ1-6; 7 positions match TRBD1. The CDR3 sequence is 16 residues long. The V segment lost 4 bases and the J segment 0 bases; nucleotides outside the gene matches: 6. From germline, CDR1 is DFQATT and CDR2 SNEGSKA (reference sequence). This chain's CDR3 is CSATLTGSSYNSPLHF. In DNA, the CDR3 is TGCAGTGCTACCCTGACAGGGAGCTCCTATAATTCACCCCTCCACTTT.

This clonotype was found many times. The chain is built from TRBV10-3 and TRBJ2-7; the match to TRBD1 covers 7 bases. This CDR3 contains 14 residues. Germline CDR1 reads ENHRY; CDR2 reads SYGVKD. The trim removed 3 bases at V and 6 bases at J, leaving 8 bases unmatched. CDR3 coding DNA: TGTGCCATCAGTGAAGTGGTGGCAGGGGGCGAGCAGTACTTC. Its protein is CAISEVVAGGEQYF.